This T cell receptor (beta chain) comes out of a study of OX40 agonist ivuxolimab in advanced cancers. Study-wide findings and caveats: Among the least clonally expanded were partial responders at 0.1-3.0 mg/kg.

Clones were sequenced by immunoSEQ multiplex PCR, and TCRdb holds only the in-frame ones, with some missing. Here the sample spans tens of thousands of clones, roughly 80% being singletons. Notes on this clone: Its target is not known.

The CDR3 has 14 residues. Between the trimmed V and J ends, which lost 7 bases and 4 bases, there was a span of 15 bases. Germline V gives CDR1 SGHNT, CDR2 YYREEE (reference sequence). People who had autoimmune disease history or systemic immunosuppression were excluded. The receptor was isolated from an adult with an advanced solid tumor such as melanoma, head and neck, liver or kidney cancer. The specimen comprised CD4+ or CD8+ T cells sorted from blood, sampled in a trial of the OX40 agonist ivuxolimab. This rearrangement joins TRBV5-4 to TRBJ2-1; TRBD1 is a possible D gene (6 bases). CDR3: CASYTGSSYNEQFF. CDR3 bases: TGTGCCAGCTATACAGGGTCTTCGTACAATGAGCAGTTCTTC.